This T cell receptor (beta chain) was captured by sequencing in a study of vaccination effects on CD4 cells after COVID-19. The CDR3 extends over 12 amino acids. CDR1 and CDR2 (germline): DFQATT, SNEGSKA (reference sequence). V lost 3 bases and J 3 bases, leaving 9 bases between the germline ends. TCRdb's copy holds only in-frame clones and misses some; the assay was immunoSEQ multiplex PCR. Of some 68,000 clones in the sample, roughly three quarters were seen once. Antigen-specific CD4+ T cells were first expanded with viral peptide pools by the ViraFEST assay and only then sequenced. With more than 9 days of culture completed, CD4+ T cells were isolated. Neither prior SARS-CoV-2 infection nor positive nucleocapsid antibodies were present in the vaccine recipients. Two million PBMC were placed in each well, which was supplemented with 10 IU/ml IL-2 and roughly 10 ug/ml peptides. Cultures received IL-2 medium that replaced half the medium on days 3 and 7.

In regard to this clone: Its specificity is unknown.

General observations from the study: Cross-reactivity with common cold coronaviruses was shown by only 1 of 255 vaccine-induced clones in healthy vaccinees. Long after vaccination, the clones induced by infection and by vaccine shrank markedly in size.

Sample: CD4+ T cells from PBMCs cultured with HCoV-OC43 spike peptides, taken before COVID-19 vaccination. Stated subset: HCoV-OC43 spike overlapping peptide pool stimulation. The origin of this receptor is a human donor who received a COVID-19 vaccine. The chain uses TRBV20-1 and TRBJ2-7, with D unresolved. CDR3 sequence: CSASGYNYEQYV. In nucleotides, the CDR3 is TGCAGTGCTAGTGGGTACAACTACGAGCAGTACGTC.